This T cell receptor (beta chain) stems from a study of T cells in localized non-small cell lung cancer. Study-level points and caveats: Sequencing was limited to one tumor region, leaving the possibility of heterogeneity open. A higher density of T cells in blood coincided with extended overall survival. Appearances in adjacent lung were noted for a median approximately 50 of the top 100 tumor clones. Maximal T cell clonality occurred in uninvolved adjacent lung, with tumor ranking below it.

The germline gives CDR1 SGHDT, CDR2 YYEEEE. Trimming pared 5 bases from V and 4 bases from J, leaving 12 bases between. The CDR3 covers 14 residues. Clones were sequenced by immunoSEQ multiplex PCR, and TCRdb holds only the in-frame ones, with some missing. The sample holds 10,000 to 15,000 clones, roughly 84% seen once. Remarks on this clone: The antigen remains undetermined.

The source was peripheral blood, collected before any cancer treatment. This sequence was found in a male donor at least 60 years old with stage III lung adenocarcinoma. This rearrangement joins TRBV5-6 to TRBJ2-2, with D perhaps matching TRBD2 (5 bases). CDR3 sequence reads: CASRKPGSTGELFF. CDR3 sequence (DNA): TGTGCCAGCAGGAAACCGGGATCCACCGGGGAGCTGTTTTTT.